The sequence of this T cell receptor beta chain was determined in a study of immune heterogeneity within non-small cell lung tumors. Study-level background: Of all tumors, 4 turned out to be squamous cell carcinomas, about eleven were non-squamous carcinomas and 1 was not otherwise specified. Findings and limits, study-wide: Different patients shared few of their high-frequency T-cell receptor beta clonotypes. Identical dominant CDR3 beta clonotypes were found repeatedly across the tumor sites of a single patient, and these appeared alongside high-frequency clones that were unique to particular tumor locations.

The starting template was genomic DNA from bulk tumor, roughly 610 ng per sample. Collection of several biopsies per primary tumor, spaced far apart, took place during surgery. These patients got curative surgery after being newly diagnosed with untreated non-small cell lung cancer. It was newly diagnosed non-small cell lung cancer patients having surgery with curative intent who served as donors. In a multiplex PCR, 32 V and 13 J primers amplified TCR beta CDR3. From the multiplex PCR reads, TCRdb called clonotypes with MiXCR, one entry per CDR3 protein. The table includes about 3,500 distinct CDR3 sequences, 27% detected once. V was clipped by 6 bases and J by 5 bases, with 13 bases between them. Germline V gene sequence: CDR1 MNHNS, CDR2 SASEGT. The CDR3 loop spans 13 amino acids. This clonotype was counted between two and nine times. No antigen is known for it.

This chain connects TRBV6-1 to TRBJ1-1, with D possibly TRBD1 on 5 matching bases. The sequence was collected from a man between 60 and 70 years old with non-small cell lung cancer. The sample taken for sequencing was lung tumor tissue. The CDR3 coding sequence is TGTGCCAGCAGGGCGGGACGGGCGACTGAAGCTTTCTTT. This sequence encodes CASRAGRATEAFF.